The sequence of this T cell receptor (beta chain) was determined in a study of blood T cell repertoires in COVID-19. Overall study: Samples of COVID-19 (acute and convalescent) were obtained from the United States, Italy and Spain.

Method: immunoSEQ multiplex PCR; TCRdb's copy keeps in-frame clones and lacks some. The top ten clones hold about 0.7% of a sample with about 470,000 clones, roughly 87% of them seen once. There are 11 residues in the CDR3. V shed 4 bases and J shed 7 bases, with 7 bases lying between them. Germline lookup yields CDR1 MDHEN and CDR2 SYDVKM. The TCR comes from a woman aged 18-30 years who had recovered from COVID-19. What was sequenced was PBMCs or T cells enriched from blood (not recorded which). The V and J genes are TRBV28 and TRBJ1-2; perhaps TRBD1 as D (5 bases). The CDR3 spells CASSSGLGYTF. The CDR3 DNA reads as TGTGCCAGCAGTTCGGGACTTGGCTACACCTTC.